This T cell receptor beta chain is drawn from a study of blood T cell repertoires in COVID-19. Study at large: Sample material is recorded as cDNA or gDNA derived from T cells, B-cell-depleted T cells, or PBMCs.

This clone came up a few times. Germline V gene data show CDR1 as MNHEY and CDR2 as SVGEGT. The CDR3 covers 14 residues. V was cut by 2 bases and J by 7 bases, with 15 bases left in between. In the source study's methods: It was from reference gene primer amplification that nucleated cell counts were estimated. TCRdb keeps only in-frame clones here, not all; method: immunoSEQ multiplex PCR. V and J calls plus clone size are reproduced from that table; the DNA served to infer D and trimming. The table has about 110,000 clones, 80% seen once. The rearrangement links TRBV6-2 or TRBV6-3 to TRBJ2-7; possibly TRBD2 for D (5 bases). Sample: peripheral blood. The TCR originated in a human donor in a cohort sampled during active or convalescent COVID-19. The CDR3 protein is CASSYTLRTGEQYF. CDR3 in DNA: TGTGCCAGCAGTTACACTCTAAGGACGGGAGAGCAGTACTTC.